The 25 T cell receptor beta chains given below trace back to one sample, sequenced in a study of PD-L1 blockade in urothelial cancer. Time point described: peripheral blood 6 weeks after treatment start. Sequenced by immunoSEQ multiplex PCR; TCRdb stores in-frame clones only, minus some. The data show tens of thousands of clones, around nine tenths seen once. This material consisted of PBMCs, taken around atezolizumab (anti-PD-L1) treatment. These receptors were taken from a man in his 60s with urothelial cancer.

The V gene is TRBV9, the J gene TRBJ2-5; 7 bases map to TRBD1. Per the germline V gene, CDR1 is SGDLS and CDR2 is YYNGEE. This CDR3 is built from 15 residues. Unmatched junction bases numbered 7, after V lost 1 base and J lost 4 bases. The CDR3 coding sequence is TGTGCCAGCAGCGTACAACCGACAGGGCGAGAGACCCAGTACTTC. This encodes CASSVQPTGRETQYF.

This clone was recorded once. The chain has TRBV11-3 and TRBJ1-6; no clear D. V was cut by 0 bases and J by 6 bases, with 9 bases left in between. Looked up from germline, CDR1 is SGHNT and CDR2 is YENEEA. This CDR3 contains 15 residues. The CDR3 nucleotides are TGTGCCAGCAGCTTAGACCCCCTTCCTAATTCACCCCTCCACTTT. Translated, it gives CASSLDPLPNSPLHF. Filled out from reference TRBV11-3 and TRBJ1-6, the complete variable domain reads EAGVVQSPRYKIIEKKQPVAFWCNPISGHNTLYWYLQNLGQGPELLIRYENEEAVDDSQLPKDRFSAERLKGVDSTLKIQPAELGDSAVYLCASSLDPLPNSPLHFGNGTRLTVT.

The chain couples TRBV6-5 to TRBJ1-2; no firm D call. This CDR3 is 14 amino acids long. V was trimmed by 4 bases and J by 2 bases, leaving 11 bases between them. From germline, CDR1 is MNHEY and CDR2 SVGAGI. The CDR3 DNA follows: TGTGCCAGCAGTTCGCCGGGAGAGAACTATGGCTACACCTTC. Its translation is CASSSPGENYGYTF.

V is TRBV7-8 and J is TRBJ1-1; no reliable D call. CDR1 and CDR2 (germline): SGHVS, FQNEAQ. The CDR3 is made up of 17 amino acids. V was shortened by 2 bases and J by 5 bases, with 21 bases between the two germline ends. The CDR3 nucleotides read TGTGCCAGCAGCTTACTATTGGGGTCCAGCGGGCGGACTGAAGCTTTCTTT. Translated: CASSLLLGSSGRTEAFF. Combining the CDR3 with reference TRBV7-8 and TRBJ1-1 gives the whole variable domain GAGVSQSPRYKVAKRGQDVALRCDPISGHVSLFWYQQALGQGPEFLTYFQNEAQLDKSGLPSDRFFAERPEGSVSTLKIQRTQQEDSAVYLCASSLLLGSSGRTEAFFGQGTRLTVV.

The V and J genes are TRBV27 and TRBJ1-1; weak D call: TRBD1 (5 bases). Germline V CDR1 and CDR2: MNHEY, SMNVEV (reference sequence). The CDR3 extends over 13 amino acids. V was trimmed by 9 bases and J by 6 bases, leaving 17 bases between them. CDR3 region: CASETVDGAEAFF. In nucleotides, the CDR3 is TGTGCCAGTGAGACAGTCGATGGGGCTGAAGCTTTCTTT.

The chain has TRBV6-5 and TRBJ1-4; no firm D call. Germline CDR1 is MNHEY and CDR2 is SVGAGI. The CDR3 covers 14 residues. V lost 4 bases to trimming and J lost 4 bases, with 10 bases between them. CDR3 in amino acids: CASSFNRNNEKLFF. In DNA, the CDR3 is TGTGCCAGCAGTTTTAACAGAAATAATGAAAAACTGTTTTTT.

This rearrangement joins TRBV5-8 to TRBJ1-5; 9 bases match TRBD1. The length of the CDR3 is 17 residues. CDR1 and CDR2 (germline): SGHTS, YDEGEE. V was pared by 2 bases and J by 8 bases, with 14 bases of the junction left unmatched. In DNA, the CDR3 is TGTGCCAGCAGCTTTGGGACAGGGCCGCTTGCCCTAAAGCCCCAGCATTTT. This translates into CASSFGTGPLALKPQHF. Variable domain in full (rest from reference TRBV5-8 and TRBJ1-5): EAGVTQSPTHLIKTRGQQATLRCSPISGHTSVYWYQQALGLGLQFLLWYDEGEERNRGNFPPRFSGRQFPNYSSELNVNALELEDSALYLCASSFGTGPLALKPQHFGDGTRLSIL.

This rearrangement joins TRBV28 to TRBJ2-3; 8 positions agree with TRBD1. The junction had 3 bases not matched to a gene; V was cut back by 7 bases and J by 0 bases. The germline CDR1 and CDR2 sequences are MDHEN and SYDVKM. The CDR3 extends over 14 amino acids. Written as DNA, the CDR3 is TGTGCCAGCAAGTGGACAGGGAGCACAGATACGCAGTATTTT. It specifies CASKWTGSTDTQYF.

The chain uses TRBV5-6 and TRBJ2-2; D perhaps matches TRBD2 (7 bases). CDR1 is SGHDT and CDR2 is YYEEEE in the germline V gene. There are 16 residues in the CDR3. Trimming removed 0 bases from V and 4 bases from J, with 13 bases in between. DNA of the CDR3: TGTGCCAGCAGCTTGGTAGGGGGGGCGATCACCGGGGAGCTGTTTTTT. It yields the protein CASSLVGGAITGELFF.

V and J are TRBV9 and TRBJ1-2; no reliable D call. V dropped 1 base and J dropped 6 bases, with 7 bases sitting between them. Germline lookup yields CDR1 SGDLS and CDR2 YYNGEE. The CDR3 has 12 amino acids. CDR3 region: CASSVRGDGYTF. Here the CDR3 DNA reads TGTGCCAGCAGCGTACGGGGAGATGGCTACACCTTC.

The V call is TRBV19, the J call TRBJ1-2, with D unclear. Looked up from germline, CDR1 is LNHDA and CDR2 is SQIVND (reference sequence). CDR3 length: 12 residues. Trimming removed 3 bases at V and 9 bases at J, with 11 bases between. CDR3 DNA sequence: TGTGCCAGTAGTATTGAGTCAACTCGCTACACCTTC. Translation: CASSIESTRYTF.

CDR3 sequence: CASSWRGGYRETQYF. The CDR3 nucleotides are TGTGCCAGCAGCTGGCGGGGGGGGTATCGAGAGACCCAGTACTTC. The J gene is TRBJ2-5, the V gene TRBV5-8, with 9 positions matching TRBD2. The V gene end was trimmed by 3 bases and the J gene end by 4 bases; junction bases not matched to a gene: 7. CDR3 length: 15 residues. CDR1 is SGHTS and CDR2 is YDEGEE in the germline V gene. Supplemented by reference TRBV5-8 and TRBJ2-5, the full variable domain reads EAGVTQSPTHLIKTRGQQATLRCSPISGHTSVYWYQQALGLGLQFLLWYDEGEERNRGNFPPRFSGRQFPNYSSELNVNALELEDSALYLCASSWRGGYRETQYFGPGTRLLVL.

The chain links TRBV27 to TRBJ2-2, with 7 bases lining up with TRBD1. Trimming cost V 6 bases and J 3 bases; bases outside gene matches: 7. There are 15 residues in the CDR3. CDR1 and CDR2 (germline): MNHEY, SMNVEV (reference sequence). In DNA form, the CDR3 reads TGTGCCAGCAGGATATGGGGGACAGACACCGGGGAGCTGTTTTTT. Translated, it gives CASRIWGTDTGELFF.

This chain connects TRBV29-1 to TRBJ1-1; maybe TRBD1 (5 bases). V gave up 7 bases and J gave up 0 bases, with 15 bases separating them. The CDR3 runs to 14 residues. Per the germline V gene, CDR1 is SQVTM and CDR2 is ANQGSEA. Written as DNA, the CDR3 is TGCAGCGGGCGGGGGGTAAACATGAACACTGAAGCTTTCTTT. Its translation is CSGRGVNMNTEAFF.

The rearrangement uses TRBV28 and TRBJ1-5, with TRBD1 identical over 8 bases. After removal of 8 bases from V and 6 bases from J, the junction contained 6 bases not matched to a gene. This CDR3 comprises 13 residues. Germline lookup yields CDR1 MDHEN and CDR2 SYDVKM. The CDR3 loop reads CASGQGAIQPQHF. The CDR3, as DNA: TGTGCCAGCGGGCAGGGGGCTATTCAGCCCCAGCATTTT.

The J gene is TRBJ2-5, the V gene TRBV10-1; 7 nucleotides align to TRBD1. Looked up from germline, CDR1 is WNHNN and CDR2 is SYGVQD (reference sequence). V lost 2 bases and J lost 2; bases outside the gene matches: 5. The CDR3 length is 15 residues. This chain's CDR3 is CASSEVGRGQETQYF. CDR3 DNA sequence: TGCGCCAGCAGTGAGGTTGGCAGGGGGCAAGAGACCCAGTACTTC.

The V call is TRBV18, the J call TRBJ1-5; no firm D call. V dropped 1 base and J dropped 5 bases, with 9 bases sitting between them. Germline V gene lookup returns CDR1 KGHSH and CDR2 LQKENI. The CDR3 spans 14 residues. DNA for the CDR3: TGTGCCAGCTCACCACGGGTCGGGGATCAGCCCCAGCATTTT. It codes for CASSPRVGDQPQHF.

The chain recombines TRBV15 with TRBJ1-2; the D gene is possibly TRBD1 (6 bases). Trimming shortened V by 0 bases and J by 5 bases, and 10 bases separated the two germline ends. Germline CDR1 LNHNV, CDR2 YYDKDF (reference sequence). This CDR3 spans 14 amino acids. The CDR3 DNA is TGTGCCACCAGCAGAGATAGGGGGGGGTATGGCTACACCTTC. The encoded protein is CATSRDRGGYGYTF.

The CDR3 region is CASSQDPGALGPQHF. In nucleotides, the CDR3 is TGCGCCAGCAGCCAAGATCCAGGGGCCTTAGGGCCCCAGCATTTT. This chain uses TRBV4-1 with TRBJ1-5, with D possibly matching TRBD1 (6 bases). The ends were cut back, 0 bases at V and 9 bases at J, with 15 bases in the middle. Germline V lookup: CDR1 MGHRA, CDR2 YSYEKL. The CDR3 loop spans 15 amino acids.

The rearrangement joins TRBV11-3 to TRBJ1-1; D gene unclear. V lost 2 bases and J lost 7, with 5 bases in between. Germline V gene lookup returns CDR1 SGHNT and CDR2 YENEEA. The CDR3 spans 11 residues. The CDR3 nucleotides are TGTGCCAGCAGCTTAAACGGTGAAGCTTTCTTT. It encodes CASSLNGEAFF.

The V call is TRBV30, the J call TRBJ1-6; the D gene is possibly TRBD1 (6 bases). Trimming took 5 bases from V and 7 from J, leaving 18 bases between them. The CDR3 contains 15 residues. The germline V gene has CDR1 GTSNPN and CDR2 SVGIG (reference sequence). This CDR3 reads CAWARHREGNSPLHF. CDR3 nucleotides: TGTGCCTGGGCGCGTCACAGGGAGGGAAATTCACCCCTCCACTTT. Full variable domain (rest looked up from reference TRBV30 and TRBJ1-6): SQTIHQWPATLVQPVGSPLSLECTVEGTSNPNLYWYRQAAGRGLQLLFYSVGIGQISSEVPQNLSASRPQDRQFILSSKKLLLSDSGFYLCAWARHREGNSPLHFGNGTRLTVT.

CDR3 sequence (DNA): TGCGCCAGCAGGCGGGACCAGGAGCTATACAATGAGCAGTTCTTC. It is translated as CASRRDQELYNEQFF. The rearrangement links TRBV5-1 to TRBJ2-1; D is possibly TRBD2 (6 bases). The V end lost 5 bases, the J end lost 4 bases, and 16 bases lay between the germline ends. From germline, CDR1 is SGHRS and CDR2 YFSETQ. CDR3 size: 15 residues.

CDR3 coding DNA: TGCAGCGTTGAGGGACTAGCGGGAGGGACGGACCTATACGAGCAGTACTTC. Its translation: CSVEGLAGGTDLYEQYF. The gene calls are TRBV29-1 and TRBJ2-7, with TRBD2 matching 16 bases. From germline, CDR1 is SQVTM and CDR2 ANQGSEA. The CDR3 runs to 17 residues. The J segment lost 4 bases and the V segment lost 3 bases, leaving 9 bases of the junction unmatched.

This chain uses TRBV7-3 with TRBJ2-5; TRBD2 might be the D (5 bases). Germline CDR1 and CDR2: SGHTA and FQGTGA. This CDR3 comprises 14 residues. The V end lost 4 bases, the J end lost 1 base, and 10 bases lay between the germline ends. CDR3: CASSSSGVQETQYF. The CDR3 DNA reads TGTGCCAGCAGCTCGTCCGGGGTCCAAGAGACCCAGTACTTC. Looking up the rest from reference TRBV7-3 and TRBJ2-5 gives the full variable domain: GAGVSQTPSNKVTEKGKYVELRCDPISGHTALYWYRQSLGQGPEFLIYFQGTGAADDSGLPNDRFFAVRPEGSVSTLKIQRTERGDSAVYLCASSSSGVQETQYFGPGTRLLVL.

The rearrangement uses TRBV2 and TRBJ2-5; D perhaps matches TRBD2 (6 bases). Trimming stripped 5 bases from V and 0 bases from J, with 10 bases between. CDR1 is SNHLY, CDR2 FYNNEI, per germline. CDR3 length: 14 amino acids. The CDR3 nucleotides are TGTGCCAGCAGTAACCGGGACTACCAAGAGACCCAGTACTTC. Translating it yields CASSNRDYQETQYF.